The text below deals with one T cell receptor beta chain. The antigen is undetermined. Use of 60 Vbeta and 13 Jbeta primers characterized the PCR. The repertoire was sequenced with immunoSEQ multiplex PCR; TCRdb's copy has only in-frame clones and lacks some. The sample has over 90,000 clones, 50% to 70% seen once. With 1 base removed from V and 4 bases from J, the gap between germline ends came to 13 bases. CDR3 length: 15 residues. The V gene's germline CDR1 is KGHSH and CDR2 LQKENI. The source of the sample is a study of cytomegalovirus exposure and HLA in healthy donors. Study outcomes and limitations: Later, an analysis showed that TCR beta chains associated with HLA were more clonally expanded than others that were equally common. Immune exposure information available was restricted to CMV serostatus.

The J gene is TRBJ2-5, the V gene TRBV18, with D maybe TRBD2 (6 bases). Sequencing input: PBMCs. This TCR derives from a human donor in good health. The CDR3 is CASSPLAGRGETQYF. The CDR3, as DNA: TGTGCCAGCTCACCACTGGCGGGACGTGGAGAGACCCAGTACTTC.